The rows below give T cell receptor beta chains drawn from one sample of a study of beta chain features in type 1 diabetes. The method was immunoSEQ multiplex PCR; TCRdb's version includes in-frame clones alone and lacks a portion of them. The sample gives hundreds of thousands of clones, about 16% of which show up once; more than 0.08% is in the top ten. Sequencing was carried out using naive CD4+ T cells from blood. The receptor set was obtained from a man younger than 35 in good health. The CDR3 runs from the conserved cysteine through the conserved F or W. Fields, in order: CDR3 protein, CDR3 DNA, J gene, clone size, D gene, CDR3 length, V gene. D genes are given only for firm matches. Size is stated for part of the rows, as once, few or many counts, or as a class when the clone is expanded.

CASSVAGQGYYGYTF TGTGCCAGCAGCGTAGCTGGACAGGGGTACTATGGCTACACCTTC TRBJ1-2 . TRBD1 15 TRBV9
CASSLGRGLRDEQFF TGTGCCAGCAGCCTTGGTAGGGGGCTCCGCGATGAGCAGTTCTTC TRBJ2-1 few TRBD1 15 TRBV27
CASSLAARTDTQYF TGTGCCAGCAGCTTAGCGGCGCGCACAGATACGCAGTATTTT TRBJ2-3 few . 14 TRBV7-2
CASSLGGQETQYF TGTGCCAGCAGCTTAGGGGGGCAGGAGACCCAGTACTTC TRBJ2-5 few . 13 TRBV7-9
CSVVLHEQFF TGCAGCGTTGTTCTCCATGAGCAGTTCTTC TRBJ2-1 few . 10 TRBV29-1
CASSVGGSGSGSSYEQYF TGTGCCAGCAGCGTAGGAGGCAGTGGGAGCGGCTCATCCTACGAGCAGTACTTC TRBJ2-7 . . 18 TRBV9
CASSLGRRVAGIQPQHF TGTGCCAGCAGCTTAGGCCGGAGGGTTGCGGGGATTCAGCCCCAGCATTTT TRBJ1-5 . . 17 TRBV7-6
CASSDPPAGGGDTQYF TGTGCCAGCAGTGACCCGCCAGCGGGGGGTGGAGATACGCAGTATTTT TRBJ2-3 . TRBD2 16 TRBV25-1
CASSPWTSSATGELFF TGTGCCAGCTCACCCTGGACTAGCTCGGCCACCGGGGAGCTGTTTTTT TRBJ2-2 . TRBD2 16 TRBV18
CASSQGVPSTRGMNTEAFF TGCGCCAGCAGCCAAGGGGTCCCCTCTACTAGAGGTATGAACACTGAAGCTTTCTTT TRBJ1-1 . . 19 TRBV4-1
CASSMSGRENEKLFF TGTGCCAGTAGTATGAGTGGACGGGAGAATGAAAAACTGTTTTTT TRBJ1-4 . . 15 TRBV19
CAINDRASPGRTEAFF TGTGCCATCAACGATCGGGCCTCCCCGGGCCGCACTGAAGCTTTCTTT TRBJ1-1 few . 16 TRBV10-3
CASSLDESPLHF TGTGCCAGCAGCTTGGACGAATCACCCCTCCACTTT TRBJ1-6 . . 12 TRBV7-9
CASSEIAGIVQYF TGTGCCAGCAGTGAAATAGCAGGGATTGTGCAGTACTTC TRBJ2-7 . . 13 TRBV6-4
CASSHGGGGSPLHF TGCGCCAGCAGCCATGGTGGCGGCGGCTCACCCCTCCACTTT TRBJ1-6 . . 14 TRBV4-3
CASSPPQGGGQPQHF TGTGCCAGCTCACCACCGCAGGGAGGAGGACAGCCCCAGCATTTT TRBJ1-5 few . 15 TRBV18
CASSLATASSYNEQFF TGCGCCAGCAGCTTGGCGACTGCCAGCTCCTACAATGAGCAGTTCTTC TRBJ2-1 . . 16 TRBV5-1
CASSVTGAHYGYTF TGTGCCAGCAGCGTGACAGGAGCCCACTATGGCTACACCTTC TRBJ1-2 few . 14 TRBV9
CASSFEPGQQQETQYF TGTGCCAGCAGCTTTGAGCCGGGACAGCAGCAAGAGACCCAGTACTTC TRBJ2-5 . TRBD1 16 TRBV5-6
CASSVGSHRERSLYEQYF TGTGCCAGCAGCGTAGGGTCCCATCGGGAACGGTCTCTCTACGAGCAGTACTTC TRBJ2-7 few . 18 TRBV9
CASSLGRVAHNEQFF TGTGCCAGCAGTTTAGGTAGGGTTGCCCACAATGAGCAGTTCTTC TRBJ2-1 few . 15 TRBV27
CASSSNLGAQETQYF TGTGCCAGCAGTTCCAATCTGGGGGCCCAAGAGACCCAGTACTTC TRBJ2-5 . . 15 TRBV27
CASSSSGSRETQYF TGTGCCAGCAGCTCCTCAGGGTCCCGAGAGACCCAGTACTTC TRBJ2-5 few . 14 TRBV7-2
CASSVAPPGGYNEQFF TGTGCCAGCAGCGTGGCTCCACCGGGAGGCTACAATGAGCAGTTCTTC TRBJ2-1 . TRBD2 16 TRBV9
CASSIYPSGYEQYF TGTGCCAGTAGTATTTATCCTAGCGGCTACGAGCAGTACTTC TRBJ2-7 . TRBD2 14 TRBV19
CASSRGLAGVFGQYF TGTGCCAGCAGCAGGGGACTAGCGGGAGTCTTTGGGCAGTACTTC TRBJ2-7 . TRBD2 15 TRBV7-2
CSVEASNYEQYF TGCAGCGTTGAGGCTAGTAACTACGAGCAGTACTTC TRBJ2-7 once . 12 TRBV29-1
CASSQGTGIFNEQFF TGCGCCAGCAGTCAAGGGACAGGGATATTCAATGAGCAGTTCTTC TRBJ2-1 . TRBD1 15 TRBV23-1
CARESNTDTQYF TGTGCCAGAGAATCCAACACAGATACGCAGTATTTT TRBJ2-3 . . 12 TRBV7-2
CATRRESGADTQYF TGTGCCACCCGGCGGGAGTCAGGAGCAGATACGCAGTATTTT TRBJ2-3 . TRBD2 14 TRBV7-2
CASSPFQGQSTEAFF TGTGCCAGCTCACCATTTCAGGGACAGAGCACTGAAGCTTTCTTT TRBJ1-1 . TRBD1 15 TRBV18
CASGPNPGTGYADTQYF TGTGCTAGTGGCCCAAATCCCGGGACAGGGTACGCAGATACGCAGTATTTT TRBJ2-3 . TRBD1 17 TRBV12-5
CASSPNSYEQYF TGTGCCAGCTCGCCCAACTCCTACGAGCAGTACTTC TRBJ2-7 . . 12 TRBV18
CASSPDRATEAFF TGTGCCAGCTCACCCGACAGAGCCACTGAAGCTTTCTTT TRBJ1-1 . . 13 TRBV18
CATSRSPGVREKLFF TGTGCCACCAGCCGATCGCCGGGGGTTCGTGAAAAACTGTTTTTT TRBJ1-4 few . 15 TRBV15
CASSQDPGKRGEQYF TGCGCCAGCAGCCAAGATCCGGGGAAGCGGGGCGAGCAGTACTTC TRBJ2-7 few TRBD2 15 TRBV4-3
CASSLSLGRETQYF TGTGCCAGCAGCTTGAGCTTAGGGAGAGAGACCCAGTACTTC TRBJ2-5 . . 14 TRBV5-6
CASSLTTGTSSGANVLTF TGTGCCAGCAGTTTAACGACAGGGACCTCTTCTGGGGCCAACGTCCTGACTTTC TRBJ2-6 . TRBD1 18 TRBV28
CASSYSEGLRPQHF TGTGCCAGCAGTTACTCGGAGGGTCTGCGGCCCCAGCATTTT TRBJ1-5 few . 14 TRBV6-6
CASSFSGGSTDTQYF TGTGCTAGCAGCTTTAGCGGGGGTAGCACAGATACGCAGTATTTT TRBJ2-3 few TRBD2 15 TRBV7-7
CASSLWSRQGEQFF TGTGCCAGCAGTTTATGGTCCCGACAGGGCGAGCAGTTCTTC TRBJ2-1 . TRBD1 14 TRBV27
CASSRSTGPQRNQPQHF TGCGCCAGCAGCCGATCGACAGGACCCCAACGCAATCAGCCCCAGCATTTT TRBJ1-5 few . 17 TRBV4-1
CASSLDGHFYGYTF TGCGCCAGCAGCTTGGACGGCCACTTCTATGGCTACACCTTC TRBJ1-2 . . 14 TRBV5-1
CASSPGQGRVIGYTF TGTGCCAGCAGCCCTGGACAGGGGAGGGTAATTGGCTACACCTTC TRBJ1-2 . TRBD1 15 TRBV7-2
CASSSTTATDTQYF TGTGCCAGCAGCTCAACTACTGCTACAGATACGCAGTATTTT TRBJ2-3 few . 14 TRBV7-2
CASGSGGYNEQFF TGTGCTAGTGGTTCCGGGGGTTACAATGAGCAGTTCTTC TRBJ2-1 many . 13 TRBV12-5
CASSFQQTPGQYF TGTGCCAGCAGCTTCCAGCAGACCCCCGGGCAGTATTTT TRBJ2-3 . . 13 TRBV11-2
CASKLTGTGGLGGYEQYF TGCGCCAGCAAACTGACCGGGACAGGTGGACTAGGTGGCTACGAGCAGTACTTC TRBJ2-7 few . 18 TRBV5-1
CSATDRGSTGELFF TGCAGCGCCACCGACAGGGGGTCCACCGGGGAGCTGTTTTTT TRBJ2-2 . TRBD1 14 TRBV29-1